The text below deals with one TCR beta chain. The data were taken from a study of patients and donors after allogeneic stem cell transplantation. V was clipped by 6 bases and J by 0 bases, with 11 bases between them. The germline V gene has CDR1 MNHNY and CDR2 SVGAGI (reference sequence). This CDR3 spans 15 amino acids. TCRdb reanalysed the RT-PCR reads using MiXCR and keeps one entry per CDR3 protein. The sample contains about 110,000 distinct CDR3 sequences, 35% of which appear only once. The genes are TRBV6-6 and TRBJ1-4; perhaps TRBD1 as D (6 bases). The clonotype originates from a human donor who was either an allogeneic HSCT recipient or a stem cell or donor lymphocyte infusion donor (not recorded which). It is not recorded whose cells these are; they may come from a transplant donor. The sample taken for sequencing was blood, either unsorted or a sorted T cell fraction (not recorded which). The CDR3 sequence is CASRGQGPTNEKLFF. The CDR3 DNA is TGTGCCAGCAGGGGGCAGGGGCCAACTAATGAAAAACTGTTTTTT.